Below are 24 T cell receptor beta chains sequenced from a single sample in a study of blood T cell repertoires in COVID-19. Sequencing was performed with immunoSEQ multiplex PCR; in TCRdb, only in-frame clones are kept and a portion is missing. Altogether some 210,000 clones are present, roughly four fifths being singletons, with the ten largest covering approximately 9.2%. The sequencing input was PBMCs or T cells enriched from blood (not recorded which). Every receptor here comes from a man in his forties who had recovered from COVID-19.

This chain connects TRBV9 to TRBJ2-2; 13 bases line up with TRBD2. There are 15 residues in the CDR3. V shed 2 bases and J 6 bases; nucleotides not matched to a gene: 1. CDR1 is SGDLS, CDR2 YYNGEE, per germline. This CDR3 reads CASSVGTSGAGELFF. In DNA, the CDR3 is TGTGCCAGCAGCGTGGGGACTAGCGGGGCCGGGGAGCTGTTTTTT. The full variable domain, completed using reference TRBV9 and TRBJ2-2, is DSGVTQTPKHLITATGQRVTLRCSPRSGDLSVYWYQQSLDQGLQFLIQYYNGEERAKGNILERFSAQQFPDLHSELNLSSLELGDSALYFCASSVGTSGAGELFFGEGSRLTVL.

The chain has TRBV15 and TRBJ1-2; 7 bases line up with TRBD1. The CDR3 is 18 amino acids. Germline CDR1 LNHNV, CDR2 YYDKDF (reference sequence). The V and J ends lost 0 bases and 4 bases, in that order; junction bases with no gene match: 14. This CDR3 reads CATSREEGNWDSTYGYTF. The CDR3 nucleotides are TGTGCCACCAGCAGAGAGGAAGGGAATTGGGACAGTACCTATGGCTACACCTTC.

The chain uses TRBV29-1 and TRBJ1-3; no firm D call. Germline loops: CDR1 SQVTM, CDR2 ANQGSEA. This CDR3 is built from 11 residues. V dropped 7 bases and J dropped 3 bases, with 7 bases sitting between them. CDR3 amino acids: CSGFGGNTIYF. The DNA of the CDR3 is TGCAGCGGGTTCGGTGGAAACACCATATATTTT.

This chain joins TRBV9 and TRBJ2-3; TRBD2 is a possible D gene (6 bases). The CDR3 contains 14 residues. V lost 4 bases and J 2 bases, leaving 11 bases between the germline ends. CDR1 SGDLS and CDR2 YYNGEE come from the germline V gene. CDR3 sequence: CASSRGRPTDTQYF. The DNA of the CDR3 is TGTGCCAGCAGCCGGGGGAGACCCACAGATACGCAGTATTTT.

The V gene is TRBV5-1, the J gene TRBJ1-2, with 7 bases lining up with TRBD1. CDR1 is SGHRS and CDR2 is YFSETQ in the germline V gene. Unmatched junction bases numbered 3, after V lost 0 bases and J lost 4 bases. The CDR3 spans 14 residues. In DNA, the CDR3 is TGCGCCAGCAGCTTGGGGGACAGTGTCTATGGCTACACCTTC. Translating gives CASSLGDSVYGYTF.

This chain connects TRBV9 to TRBJ2-7, with 11 positions matching TRBD2. The CDR3 totals 16 residues. Germline V lookup: CDR1 SGDLS, CDR2 YYNGEE. With 3 bases clipped from V and 7 bases from J, the junction kept 12 bases outside the gene matches. DNA of the CDR3: TGTGCCAGCAGCGCGGTAGCGGGAGGGCTAATTGGGGAGCAGTACTTC. Its translation is CASSAVAGGLIGEQYF.

The chain links TRBV9 to TRBJ2-1, with 7 bases lining up with TRBD2. The CDR3 loop spans 15 amino acids. Per the germline V gene, CDR1 is SGDLS and CDR2 is YYNGEE. V was clipped by 0 bases and J by 6 bases; unmatched bases: 6. CDR3 loop: CASSVVASGLNEQFF. The CDR3, as DNA: TGTGCCAGCAGCGTAGTCGCTAGCGGCCTCAATGAGCAGTTCTTC.

The gene calls are TRBV19 and TRBJ1-5, with D possibly being TRBD1 (6 bases). Germline V CDR1 and CDR2: LNHDA, SQIVND (reference sequence). This CDR3 has 12 residues. Between the trimmed V and J ends, which lost 6 bases and 10 bases, there was a span of 13 bases. The CDR3: CASSPGGSPQHF. Here the CDR3 DNA reads TGTGCCAGTAGCCCGGGGGGCAGTCCCCAGCATTTT. Drawing the rest from reference TRBV19 and TRBJ1-5, the complete variable domain is DGGITQSPKYLFRKEGQNVTLSCEQNLNHDAMYWYRQDPGQGLRLIYYSQIVNDFQKGDIAEGYSVSREKKESFPLTVTSAQKNPTAFYLCASSPGGSPQHFGDGTRLSIL.

The CDR3 DNA sequence: TGTGCCAGCAGCCAGGGTGGGACAGATACGCAGTATTTT. This translates into CASSQGGTDTQYF. The chain recombines TRBV6-5 with TRBJ2-3; possible D gene TRBD1, 5 bases. Trimming stripped 6 bases from V and 3 bases from J, with 10 bases between. This CDR3 is 13 amino acids long. Germline V gives CDR1 MNHEY, CDR2 SVGAGI.

The chain recombines TRBV19 with TRBJ2-1; 12 positions match TRBD2. The germline CDR1 and CDR2 sequences are LNHDA and SQIVND (reference sequence). Trimming took 3 bases from V and 10 from J; bases not matched to a gene: 1. The CDR3 consists of 13 residues. CDR3 protein: CASSMTSGGEQFF. For the CDR3, the DNA is TGTGCCAGTAGTATGACTAGCGGGGGAGAGCAGTTCTTC.

The chain links TRBV30 to TRBJ1-4; 8 positions match TRBD1. Per the germline V gene, CDR1 is GTSNPN and CDR2 is SVGIG (reference sequence). Trimming cost V 1 base and J 5 bases; bases outside gene matches: 6. The CDR3 consists of 15 residues. The CDR3 sequence is CAWSESGGQNEKLFF. The CDR3 coding sequence is TGTGCCTGGAGTGAGTCAGGGGGCCAGAATGAAAAACTGTTTTTT.

The genes are TRBV30 and TRBJ1-1, with D perhaps TRBD1 (5 bases). The CDR3 is made up of 13 amino acids. Trimming stripped 8 bases from V and 4 bases from J, with 17 bases between. Germline V CDR1 and CDR2: GTSNPN, SVGIG (reference sequence). The CDR3 loop is CAHSRGSSTEAFF. The CDR3 nucleotides read TGTGCCCATAGTAGGGGCTCGAGCACTGAAGCTTTCTTT. The complete variable domain, with remaining parts taken from reference TRBV30 and TRBJ1-1, reads SQTIHQWPATLVQPVGSPLSLECTVEGTSNPNLYWYRQAAGRGLQLLFYSVGIGQISSEVPQNLSASRPQDRQFILSSKKLLLSDSGFYLCAHSRGSSTEAFFGQGTRLTVV.

The chain combines TRBV7-2 with TRBJ2-7; 8 positions agree with TRBD1. The germline V gene has CDR1 SGHTA and CDR2 FQGNSA. The CDR3 length is 16 residues. V lost 6 bases, J lost 1 base, and 11 bases stayed unmatched. CDR3 sequence (DNA): TGTGCCAGCAGTTCTTATTCGGGGACAGGATCCTACGAGCAGTACTTC. The encoded protein is CASSSYSGTGSYEQYF.

V and J are TRBV7-6 and TRBJ1-1, with TRBD1 identical over 7 bases. The germline V gene encodes CDR1 SGHVS and CDR2 FNYEAQ. The CDR3 covers 15 residues. The trim removed 5 bases at V and 4 bases at J, leaving 10 bases unmatched. CDR3 in amino acids: CASSPQTTGSTEAFF. DNA for the CDR3: TGTGCCAGCAGCCCCCAAACGACAGGGAGCACTGAAGCTTTCTTT. The whole variable domain, remainder taken from reference TRBV7-6 and TRBJ1-1, is GAGVSQSPRYKVTKRGQDVALRCDPISGHVSLYWYRQALGQGPEFLTYFNYEAQQDKSGLPNDRFSAERPEGSISTLTIQRTEQRDSAMYRCASSPQTTGSTEAFFGQGTRLTVV.

This clone has only a few counts. V is TRBV7-9 and J is TRBJ1-1; maybe TRBD1 (6 bases). V lost 3 bases and J lost 2, with 13 bases in between. Germline CDR1 reads SEHNR; CDR2 reads FQNEAQ (reference sequence). This CDR3 region has 15 residues. The CDR3 DNA is TGTGCCAGCAGCTTCTATACAGGGACCAACACTGAAGCTTTCTTT. It specifies CASSFYTGTNTEAFF.

V is TRBV19 and J is TRBJ1-2; D not certain. The germline V gene encodes CDR1 LNHDA and CDR2 SQIVND (reference sequence). Trimming left V 2 bases short and J 8 bases short, with 18 bases between. The CDR3 has 15 amino acids. The CDR3 protein is CASSISPISTGGYTF. CDR3 nucleotides: TGTGCCAGTAGTATATCACCCATCTCGACGGGAGGCTACACCTTC.

This clone was picked up a small number of times. The rearrangement links TRBV5-5 to TRBJ1-1, with a tentative D call TRBD1 (6 bases). Trimming took off 2 bases at V and 3 bases at J, with 11 bases between the two ends. This CDR3 contains 14 residues. Per the germline V gene, CDR1 is SGHKS and CDR2 is YYEKEE (reference sequence). The CDR3: CASSFGGPDTEAFF. In nucleotides, the CDR3 is TGTGCCAGCAGCTTCGGGGGGCCCGACACTGAAGCTTTCTTT.

J is TRBJ2-3 and V is TRBV9; 7 bases align to TRBD1. V gave up 4 bases and J gave up 2 bases; unmatched junction bases: 10. Germline V CDR1 and CDR2: SGDLS, YYNGEE. The CDR3 is 16 amino acids. The CDR3: CASSPRTGGSTDTQYF. The CDR3, as DNA: TGTGCCAGCAGCCCCCGGACAGGCGGCTCCACAGATACGCAGTATTTT. Looking up the rest from reference TRBV9 and TRBJ2-3 gives the full variable domain: DSGVTQTPKHLITATGQRVTLRCSPRSGDLSVYWYQQSLDQGLQFLIQYYNGEERAKGNILERFSAQQFPDLHSELNLSSLELGDSALYFCASSPRTGGSTDTQYFGPGTRLTVL.

J is TRBJ2-5 and V is TRBV19; D is unclear. The germline V and J ends were trimmed by 3 bases and 2 bases, with 13 bases remaining between them. Germline V gene data show CDR1 as LNHDA and CDR2 as SQIVND (reference sequence). CDR3 size: 15 residues. CDR3 in DNA: TGTGCCAGTAGTATTAGCCCCACTTCACAAGAGACCCAGTACTTC. Protein product: CASSISPTSQETQYF.

The chain carries TRBV7-8 and TRBJ1-3, with D perhaps TRBD1 (6 bases). V was shortened by 1 base and J by 9 bases, with 13 bases between the two germline ends. Germline values: CDR1 SGHVS, CDR2 FQNEAQ. The CDR3 covers 14 residues. The CDR3 reads CASSLESGVGTIYF. Written as DNA, the CDR3 is TGTGCCAGCAGCTTAGAGTCAGGGGTTGGCACCATATATTTT.

This clone was recorded many times. The CDR3 DNA reads TGTGCCAGCAGCCAAGACAGGGATACGCAGTATTTT. It translates to CASSQDRDTQYF. The rearrangement uses TRBV7-2 and TRBJ2-3; possibly TRBD1 for D (6 bases). V lost 5 bases and J lost 6, with 9 bases in between. This CDR3 is built from 12 residues. Germline-derived CDR1 and CDR2 are SGHTA and FQGNSA.

J is TRBJ2-5 and V is TRBV2; D perhaps matches TRBD2 (6 bases). Germline-derived CDR1 and CDR2 are SNHLY and FYNNEI. The length of the CDR3 is 13 residues. The V end was cut by 4 bases, the J end by 3 bases, with 9 bases between. Written as DNA, the CDR3 is TGTGCCAGCAGTGCCCGACTAGAAGAGACCCAGTACTTC. Translating it yields CASSARLEETQYF.

This clone is a singleton in its sample. The V call is TRBV27, the J call TRBJ1-5; 8 positions agree with TRBD1. Germline loops: CDR1 MNHEY, CDR2 SMNVEV (reference sequence). The CDR3 is 14 residues long. Losses at the gene ends were 6 bases for V and 5 bases for J; bases not matched to a gene: 6. The CDR3 is CASSSDRGYQPQHF. For the CDR3, the DNA is TGTGCCAGCAGCTCCGACAGGGGCTATCAGCCCCAGCATTTT.

The chain couples TRBV19 to TRBJ1-1; D unclear. Germline values: CDR1 LNHDA, CDR2 SQIVND (reference sequence). CDR3 length: 13 residues. V lost 7 bases, J lost 0 bases, and 9 bases lay in between. CDR3 bases: TGTGCCAGTACCGCCGGGTTGAACACTGAAGCTTTCTTT. This sequence encodes CASTAGLNTEAFF.